This T cell receptor (beta chain) was found in a study of shared clonotypes between healthy human individuals. Study information: Researchers assigned three CD4 naive, three CD4 memory, two CD8 naive and one CD8 memory plate to each donor.

Using immunoSEQ multiplex PCR, the repertoire was profiled, and TCRdb retains in-frame clones only, with some absent. The data hold fewer than 2.5 million clones, with 93% observed a single time. Concerning this clone: No antigen is known for it. Other DNA sequences of this sample code for an identical CDR3.

General study findings and limits: In the sorted subsets, rarefaction showed sequencing was incomplete despite large depth. Memory subsets had estimated richness that was generally smaller than that of naive subsets. About 5.2% was the fraction of naive CD4 clonotypes found shared across a few donors.

The sequencing sample was made of naive CD4+ T cells from PBMCs. Subset described: CD45RA+ positively selected. The clonotype was recovered from a man younger than 35 in good health. Some clones in this sample may be carry-over from other donors' samples.

CDR3: CASSLVLAGGTDTQYF. The CDR3 region has the DNA TGTGCCAGCAGCTTAGTACTAGCGGGAGGTACAGATACGCAGTATTTT. The chain couples TRBV7-2 to TRBJ2-3; TRBD2 agrees at 12 bases. CDR3 size: 16 residues. The V segment lost 1 base and the J segment 3 bases; nucleotides outside the gene matches: 2. CDR1 and CDR2 from the germline V gene are SGHTA and FQGNSA.